This TCR beta chain was sequenced during a study of CD8+ T cells in alopecia areata. Extraction and reverse transcription of RNA yielded cDNA as the sequencing template. The method was immunoSEQ multiplex PCR; TCRdb's version includes in-frame clones alone and lacks a portion of them. The sample contains some 180,000 clones, around 63% of which appear only once. This clone was recorded a few times. The length of the CDR3 is 17 residues. Trimming removed 4 bases from V and 0 bases from J, with 16 bases in between. Looked up from germline, CDR1 is PRHDT and CDR2 is FYEKMQ (reference sequence). The input for sequencing was CD4+ T cells sorted from blood, taken at week 0. This receptor was obtained from a human donor with alopecia areata. V usage is TRBV13 and J usage is TRBJ1-3, with a tentative D call TRBD1 (6 bases). This chain's CDR3 is CASSSRQATFSGNTIYF. The CDR3 nucleotides are TGTGCCAGCAGCTCAAGACAGGCGACATTCTCTGGAAACACCATATATTTT.